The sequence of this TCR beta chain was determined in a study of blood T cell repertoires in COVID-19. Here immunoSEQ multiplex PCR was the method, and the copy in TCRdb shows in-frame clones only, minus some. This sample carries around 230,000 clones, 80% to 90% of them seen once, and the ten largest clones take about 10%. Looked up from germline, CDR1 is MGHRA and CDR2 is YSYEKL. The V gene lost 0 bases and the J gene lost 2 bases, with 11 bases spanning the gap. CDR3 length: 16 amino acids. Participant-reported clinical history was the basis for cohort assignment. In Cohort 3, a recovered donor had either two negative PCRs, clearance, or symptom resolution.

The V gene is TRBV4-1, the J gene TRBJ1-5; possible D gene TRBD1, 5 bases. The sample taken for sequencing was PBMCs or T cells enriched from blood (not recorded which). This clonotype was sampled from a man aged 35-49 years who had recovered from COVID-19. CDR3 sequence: CASSQDRGVGNQPQHF. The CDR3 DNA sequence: TGCGCCAGCAGCCAAGATAGGGGCGTGGGCAATCAGCCCCAGCATTTT.